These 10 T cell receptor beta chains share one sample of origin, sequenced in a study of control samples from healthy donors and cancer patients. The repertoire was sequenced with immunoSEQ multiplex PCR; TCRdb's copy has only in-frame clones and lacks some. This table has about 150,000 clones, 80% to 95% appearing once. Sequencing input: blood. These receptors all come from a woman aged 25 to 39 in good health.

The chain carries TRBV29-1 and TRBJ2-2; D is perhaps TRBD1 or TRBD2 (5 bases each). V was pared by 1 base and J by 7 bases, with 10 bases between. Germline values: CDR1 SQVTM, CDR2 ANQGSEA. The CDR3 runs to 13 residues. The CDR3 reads CSVEGRGGGELFF. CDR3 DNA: TGCAGCGTTGAAGGCCGGGGCGGCGGGGAGCTGTTTTTT.

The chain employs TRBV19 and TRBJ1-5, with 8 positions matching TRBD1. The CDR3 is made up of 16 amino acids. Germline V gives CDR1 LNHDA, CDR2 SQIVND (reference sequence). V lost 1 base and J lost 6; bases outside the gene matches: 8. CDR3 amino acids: CASSIVGQGAGQPQHF. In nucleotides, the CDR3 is TGTGCCAGTAGTATAGTAGGCCAGGGGGCAGGTCAGCCCCAGCATTTT.

Written as DNA, the CDR3 is TGTGCAAGTCGCTTATTACGCGGGAGGGACGAGCAGTACTTC. Translated: CASRLLRGRDEQYF. The chain combines TRBV12-2 with TRBJ2-7; the table's TRBD2 call for D was not verified on the DNA. TRBV12-2 is deemed a pseudogene. The CDR3 contains 14 residues.

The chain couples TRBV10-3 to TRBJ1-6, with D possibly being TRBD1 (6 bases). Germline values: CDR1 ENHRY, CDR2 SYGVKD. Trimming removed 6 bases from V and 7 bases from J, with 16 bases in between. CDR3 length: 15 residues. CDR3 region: CAIREQGSDNSPLHF. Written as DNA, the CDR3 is TGTGCCATCAGAGAACAGGGCTCGGACAATTCACCCCTCCACTTT.

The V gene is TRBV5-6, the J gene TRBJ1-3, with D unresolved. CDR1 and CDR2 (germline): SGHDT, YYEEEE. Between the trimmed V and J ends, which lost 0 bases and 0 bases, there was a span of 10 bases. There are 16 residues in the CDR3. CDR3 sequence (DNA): TGTGCCAGCAGCTTGGTCGGAGCTTCCTCTGGAAACACCATATATTTT. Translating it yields CASSLVGASSGNTIYF.

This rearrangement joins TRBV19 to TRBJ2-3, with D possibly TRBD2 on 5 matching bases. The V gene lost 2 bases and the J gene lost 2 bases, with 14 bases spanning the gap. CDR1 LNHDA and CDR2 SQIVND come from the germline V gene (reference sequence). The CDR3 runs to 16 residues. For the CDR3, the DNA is TGTGCCAGTAGTATATTTGCGGAGGCAGTCACAGATACGCAGTATTTT. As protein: CASSIFAEAVTDTQYF.

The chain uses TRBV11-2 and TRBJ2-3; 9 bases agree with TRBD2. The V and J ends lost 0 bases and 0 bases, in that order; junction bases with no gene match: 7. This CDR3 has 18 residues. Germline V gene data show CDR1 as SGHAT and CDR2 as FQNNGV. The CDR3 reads CASSLDWRTSVSTDTQYF. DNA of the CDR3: TGTGCCAGCAGCTTAGATTGGAGGACTAGCGTTAGCACAGATACGCAGTATTTT. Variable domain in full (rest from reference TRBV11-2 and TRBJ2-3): EAGVAQSPRYKIIEKRQSVAFWCNPISGHATLYWYQQILGQGPKLLIQFQNNGVVDDSQLPKDRFSAERLKGVDSTLKIQPAKLEDSAVYLCASSLDWRTSVSTDTQYFGPGTRLTVL.

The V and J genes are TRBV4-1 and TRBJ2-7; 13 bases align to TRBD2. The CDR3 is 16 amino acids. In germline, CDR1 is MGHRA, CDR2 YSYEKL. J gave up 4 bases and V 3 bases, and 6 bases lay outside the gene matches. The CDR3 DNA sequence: TGCGCCAGCAGCCAGGAGCCGGGACTAGCGGGATACGAGCAGTACTTC. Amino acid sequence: CASSQEPGLAGYEQYF.

CDR3 in amino acids: CASSLDREYGYTF. The CDR3 DNA sequence: TGTGCCAGCAGCCTAGACAGGGAGTATGGCTACACCTTC. The chain links TRBV5-6 to TRBJ1-2; 7 nucleotides line up with TRBD1. Germline V gives CDR1 SGHDT, CDR2 YYEEEE. The CDR3 is 13 residues long. With 4 bases clipped from V and 5 bases from J, the junction kept 5 bases outside the gene matches.

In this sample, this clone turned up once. The CDR3: CASSLNRDGANVLTF. The CDR3 coding sequence is TGTGCCAGTAGTCTAAACAGGGATGGGGCCAACGTCCTGACTTTC. The chain recombines TRBV19 with TRBJ2-6; D may be TRBD1 (6 bases). Germline V gives CDR1 LNHDA, CDR2 SQIVND (reference sequence). This CDR3 has 15 residues. V lost 5 bases, J lost 3 bases, and 11 bases lay in between.